The 9 T cell receptor beta chains presented below share a single source sample, sequenced in a study of cytomegalovirus exposure and HLA in healthy donors. Primers: 60 Vbeta forward and 13 Jbeta reverse. TCRdb's copy holds only in-frame clones and misses some; the assay was immunoSEQ multiplex PCR. The sample contains fewer than 250,000 clones, approximately 80% of which appear only once. Sequencing used PBMCs. The receptors come from a man younger than 45 in good health and CMV-seronegative.

A remark on this clone: The junction differs from germline at one of its ends, possibly a read error. The chain uses TRBV6-1 and TRBJ2-5; TRBD2 matches 11 bases. CDR1 is MNHNS and CDR2 is SASEGT in the germline V gene. The CDR3 spans 16 residues. CDR3 in amino acids: CASSEILAGGPQTQHF. As DNA, the CDR3 is TGTGCCAGCAGTGAAATCTTAGCGGGGGGGCCGCAGACCCAGCACTTC.

This chain uses TRBV28 with TRBJ2-1; a possible D gene is TRBD1 (5 bases). CDR1 and CDR2 from the germline V gene are MDHEN and SYDVKM. This CDR3 has 13 amino acids. Trimming left V 3 bases short and J 12 bases short, with 15 bases between. The chain's CDR3 is CASSLGLGKGQFF. In DNA, the CDR3 is TGTGCCAGCAGTTTGGGGCTGGGGAAGGGGCAGTTCTTC. Drawing the rest from reference TRBV28 and TRBJ2-1, the complete variable domain is DVKVTQSSRYLVKRTGEKVFLECVQDMDHENMFWYRQDPGLGLRLIYFSYDVKMKEKGDIPEGYSVSREKKERFSLILESASTNQTSMYLCASSLGLGKGQFFGPGTRLTVL.

This chain connects TRBV5-1 to TRBJ2-5, with 8 bases identical to TRBD1. V lost 4 bases, J lost 5 bases, and 10 bases stayed unmatched. CDR1 and CDR2 from the germline V gene are SGHRS and YFSETQ. This CDR3 is 15 amino acids long. The chain's CDR3 is CASSPSGGRAETQYF. DNA for the CDR3: TGCGCCAGCAGCCCCTCAGGGGGCCGCGCGGAGACCCAGTACTTC.

The chain is built from TRBV7-9 and TRBJ2-5; the D is unclear. Germline CDR1 and CDR2: SEHNR and FQNEAQ (reference sequence). The CDR3 contains 15 residues. V shed 5 bases and J shed 3 bases, with 16 bases lying between them. CDR3: CASSPDSNWEETQYF. CDR3 sequence (DNA): TGTGCCAGCAGCCCTGACTCAAATTGGGAAGAGACCCAGTACTTC.

This rearrangement joins TRBV28 to TRBJ2-1, with TRBD2 matching over 7 bases. Per the germline V gene, CDR1 is MDHEN and CDR2 is SYDVKM. Trimming removed 2 bases from V and 3 bases from J; junction bases left unmatched: 13. The CDR3 is made up of 18 amino acids. The DNA of the CDR3 is TGTGCCAGCAGTTTAACTAGCGCATCGGTCTTCCTCTACAATGAGCAGTTCTTC. Its protein is CASSLTSASVFLYNEQFF.

The genes are TRBV7-3 and TRBJ2-7; 8 positions match TRBD1. The germline V gene has CDR1 SGHTA and CDR2 FQGTGA. Trimming took 0 bases from V and 2 from J; bases not matched to a gene: 6. CDR3 length: 16 residues. Written as DNA, the CDR3 is TGTGCCAGCAGCTTAACTGGACAGGGATGGCCCTACGAGCAGTACTTC. It codes for CASSLTGQGWPYEQYF.

The rearrangement joins TRBV9 to TRBJ2-2; D not certain. CDR3 length equals 13 residues. CDR1 and CDR2 from the germline V gene are SGDLS and YYNGEE. V gave up 4 bases and J gave up 5 bases, with 9 bases separating them. CDR3 DNA: TGTGCCAGCAGCCCCCTAAGTACCGGGGAGCTGTTTTTT. It specifies CASSPLSTGELFF.

The V and J genes are TRBV28 and TRBJ2-7, with 9 bases fitting TRBD1. Per the germline V gene, CDR1 is MDHEN and CDR2 is SYDVKM. V shed 8 bases and J 4 bases; nucleotides not matched to a gene: 18. CDR3 length equals 17 residues. CDR3 coding DNA: TGTGCCAGCCGACCTTTCCTATCCACAGGGGGCGCTTACGAGCAGTACTTC. It specifies CASRPFLSTGGAYEQYF.

This clone has a single count. This sequence joins TRBV27 and TRBJ1-3, with 7 nucleotides matching TRBD1. CDR1 and CDR2 from the germline V gene are MNHEY and SMNVEV (reference sequence). The junction had 3 bases not matched to a gene; V was cut back by 3 bases and J by 4 bases. This CDR3 comprises 14 residues. The CDR3 protein is CASSFRGPGNTIYF. The CDR3 region has the DNA TGTGCCAGCAGTTTTAGGGGGCCCGGAAACACCATATATTTT.